This TCR beta chain was sequenced during a study of blood T cell repertoires in COVID-19. This clone was picked up one time. Original data processing: Estimation of nucleated cell counts was performed using reference gene primer amplification. Profiling relied on immunoSEQ multiplex PCR, and the TCRdb table lists in-frame clones only, not all of them. That table furnishes V, J and clone size, whereas the DNA furnished D and trimming. The repertoire consists of 40,000 to 50,000 clones, with approximately 86% occurring once and the leading ten covering 2.5% to 3%. CDR3 length: 14 residues. Germline V gene lookup returns CDR1 SGHRS and CDR2 YFSETQ. J gave up 4 bases and V 4 bases, and 5 bases lay outside the gene matches.

The sequencing input was peripheral blood. This TCR derives from a woman of 80 years or more with acute or convalescent COVID-19. The rearrangement joins TRBV5-1 to TRBJ2-5, with 9 positions matching TRBD2. In nucleotides, the CDR3 is TGCGCCAGCAGCACCGCGGGGGGGTTAGAGACCCAGTACTTC. Protein sequence: CASSTAGGLETQYF.